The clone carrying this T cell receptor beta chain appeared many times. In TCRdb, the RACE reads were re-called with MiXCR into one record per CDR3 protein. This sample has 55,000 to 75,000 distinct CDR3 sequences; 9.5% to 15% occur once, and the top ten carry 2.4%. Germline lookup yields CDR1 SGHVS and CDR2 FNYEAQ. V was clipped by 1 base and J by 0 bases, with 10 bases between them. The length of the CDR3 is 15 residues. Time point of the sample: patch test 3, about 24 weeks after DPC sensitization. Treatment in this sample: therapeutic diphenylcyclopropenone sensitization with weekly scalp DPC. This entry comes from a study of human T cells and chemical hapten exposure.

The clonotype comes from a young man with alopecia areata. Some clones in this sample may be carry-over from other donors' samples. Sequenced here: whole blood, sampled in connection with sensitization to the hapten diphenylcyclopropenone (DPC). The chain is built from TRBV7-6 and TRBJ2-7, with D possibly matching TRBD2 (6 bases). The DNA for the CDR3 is TGTGCCAGCAGCTTAGAATACGGGAGCTCCTACGAGCAGTACTTC. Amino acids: CASSLEYGSSYEQYF.